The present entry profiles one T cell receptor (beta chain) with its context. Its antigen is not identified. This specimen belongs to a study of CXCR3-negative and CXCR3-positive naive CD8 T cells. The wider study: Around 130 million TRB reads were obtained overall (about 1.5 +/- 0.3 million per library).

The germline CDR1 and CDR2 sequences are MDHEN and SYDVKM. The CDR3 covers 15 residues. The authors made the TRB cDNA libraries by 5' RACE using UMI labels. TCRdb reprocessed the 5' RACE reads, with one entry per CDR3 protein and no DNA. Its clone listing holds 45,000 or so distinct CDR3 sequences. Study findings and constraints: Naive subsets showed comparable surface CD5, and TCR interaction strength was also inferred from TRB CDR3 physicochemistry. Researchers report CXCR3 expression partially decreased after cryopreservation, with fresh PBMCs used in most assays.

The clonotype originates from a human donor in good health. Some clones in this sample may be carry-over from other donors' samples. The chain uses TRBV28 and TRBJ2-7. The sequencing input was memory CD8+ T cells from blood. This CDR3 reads CASSLVEEPSYEQYF.